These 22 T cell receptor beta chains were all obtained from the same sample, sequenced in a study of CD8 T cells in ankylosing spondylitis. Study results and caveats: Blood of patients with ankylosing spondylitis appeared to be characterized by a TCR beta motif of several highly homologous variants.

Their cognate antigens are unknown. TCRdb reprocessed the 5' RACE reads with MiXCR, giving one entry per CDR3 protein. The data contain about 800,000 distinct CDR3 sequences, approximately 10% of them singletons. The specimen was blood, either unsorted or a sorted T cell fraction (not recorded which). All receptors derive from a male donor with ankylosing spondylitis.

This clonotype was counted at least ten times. This CDR3 reads CASSQDWGQGYEQYF. The CDR3 DNA reads as TGCGCCAGCAGCCAAGATTGGGGACAGGGCTACGAGCAGTACTTC. The rearrangement links TRBV4-3 to TRBJ2-7; TRBD1 matches at 9 bases. The CDR3 sequence is 15 residues long. V shed 0 bases and J 3 bases; nucleotides not matched to a gene: 3. Germline CDR1 reads LGHNA; CDR2 reads YSLEER.

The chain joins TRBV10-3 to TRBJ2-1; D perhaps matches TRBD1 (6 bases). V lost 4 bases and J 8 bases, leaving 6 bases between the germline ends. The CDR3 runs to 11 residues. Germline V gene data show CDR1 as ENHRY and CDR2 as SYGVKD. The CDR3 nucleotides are TGTGCCATCAGTGCAGGGGATGAGCAGTTCTTC. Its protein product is CAISAGDEQFF.

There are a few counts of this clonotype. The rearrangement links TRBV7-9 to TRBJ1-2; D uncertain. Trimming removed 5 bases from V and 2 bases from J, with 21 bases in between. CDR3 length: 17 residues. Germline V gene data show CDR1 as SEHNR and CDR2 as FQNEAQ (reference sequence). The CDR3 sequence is CASSQTPADHVNYGYTF. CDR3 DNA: TGTGCCAGCAGCCAAACCCCCGCAGACCACGTCAACTATGGCTACACCTTC.

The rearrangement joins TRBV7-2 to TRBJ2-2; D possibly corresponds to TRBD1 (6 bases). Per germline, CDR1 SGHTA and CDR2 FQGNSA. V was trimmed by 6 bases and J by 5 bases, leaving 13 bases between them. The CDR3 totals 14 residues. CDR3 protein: CASRGTRGTGELFF. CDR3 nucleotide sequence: TGTGCCAGCAGGGGGACACGAGGAACCGGGGAGCTGTTTTTT.

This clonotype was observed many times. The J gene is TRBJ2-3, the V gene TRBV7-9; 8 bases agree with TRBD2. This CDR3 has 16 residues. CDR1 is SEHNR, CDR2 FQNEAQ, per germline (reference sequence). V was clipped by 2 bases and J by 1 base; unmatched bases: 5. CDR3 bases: TGTGCCAGCAGCTTACCGAGCGGGAGAGGCACAGATACGCAGTATTTT. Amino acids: CASSLPSGRGTDTQYF.

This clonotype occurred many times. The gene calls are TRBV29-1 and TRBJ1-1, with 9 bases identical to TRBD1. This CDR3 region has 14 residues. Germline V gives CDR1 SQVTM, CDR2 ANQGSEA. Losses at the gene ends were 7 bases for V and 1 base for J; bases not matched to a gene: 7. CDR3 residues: CSGTGVVTNTEAFF. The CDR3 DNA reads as TGCAGCGGGACAGGGGTGGTGACGAACACTGAAGCTTTCTTT.

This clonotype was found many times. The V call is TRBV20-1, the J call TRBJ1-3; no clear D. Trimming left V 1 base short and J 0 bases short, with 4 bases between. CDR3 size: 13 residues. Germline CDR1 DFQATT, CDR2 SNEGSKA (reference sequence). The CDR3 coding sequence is TGCAGTGCTAGAGCCCCCTCTGGAAACACCATATATTTT. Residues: CSARAPSGNTIYF.

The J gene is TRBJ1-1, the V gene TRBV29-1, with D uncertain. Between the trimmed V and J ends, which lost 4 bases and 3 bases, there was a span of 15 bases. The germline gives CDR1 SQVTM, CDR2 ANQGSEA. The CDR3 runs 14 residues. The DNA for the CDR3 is TGCAGCGTTGCCAAATGGGAAGGAGACACTGAAGCTTTCTTT. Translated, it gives CSVAKWEGDTEAFF. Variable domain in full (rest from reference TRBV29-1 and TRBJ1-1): SAVISQKPSRDICQRGTSLTIQCQVDSQVTMMFWYRQQPGQSLTLIATANQGSEATYESGFVIDKFPISRPNLTFSTLTVSNMSPEDSSIYLCSVAKWEGDTEAFFGQGTRLTVV.

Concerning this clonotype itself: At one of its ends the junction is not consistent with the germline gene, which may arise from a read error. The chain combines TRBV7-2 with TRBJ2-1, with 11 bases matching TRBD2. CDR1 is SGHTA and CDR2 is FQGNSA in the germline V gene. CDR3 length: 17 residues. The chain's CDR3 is CASSAYPTSGTYTEQFF. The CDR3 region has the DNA TGTGCCAGCAGCGCCTACCCGACTAGCGGGACATACACTGAGCAGTTCTTC.

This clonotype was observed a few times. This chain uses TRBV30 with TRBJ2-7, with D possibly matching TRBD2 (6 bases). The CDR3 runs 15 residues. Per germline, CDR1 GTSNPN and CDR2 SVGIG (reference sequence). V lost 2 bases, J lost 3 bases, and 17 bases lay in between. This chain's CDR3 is CAWSRHPGVGYEQYF. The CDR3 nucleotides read TGTGCCTGGAGTCGGCACCCGGGAGTGGGCTACGAGCAGTACTTC.

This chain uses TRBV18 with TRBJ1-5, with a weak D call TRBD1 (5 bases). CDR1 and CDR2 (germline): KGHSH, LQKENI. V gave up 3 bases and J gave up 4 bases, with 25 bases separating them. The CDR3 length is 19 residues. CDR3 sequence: CASSPVRQEIEGWNQPQHF. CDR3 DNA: TGTGCCAGCTCACCTGTGCGGCAGGAAATCGAGGGGTGGAATCAGCCCCAGCATTTT.

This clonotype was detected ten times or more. The DNA for the CDR3 is TGCAGTGCTCGACCTGCCGTCCTTAAATACAATGAGCAGTTCTTC. Its translation is CSARPAVLKYNEQFF. The chain combines TRBV20-1 with TRBJ2-1; unclear D gene. The V end lost 5 bases, the J end lost 4 bases, and 18 bases lay between the germline ends. The CDR3 contains 15 residues. Germline CDR1 and CDR2: DFQATT and SNEGSKA (reference sequence).

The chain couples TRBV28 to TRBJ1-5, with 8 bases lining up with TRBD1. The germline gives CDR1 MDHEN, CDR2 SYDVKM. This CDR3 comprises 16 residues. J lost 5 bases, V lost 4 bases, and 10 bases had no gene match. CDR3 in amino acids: CASSSPTDRDHQPQHF. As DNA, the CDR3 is TGTGCCAGCAGTTCTCCGACGGACAGGGATCATCAGCCCCAGCATTTT. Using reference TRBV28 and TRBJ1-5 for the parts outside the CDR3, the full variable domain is DVKVTQSSRYLVKRTGEKVFLECVQDMDHENMFWYRQDPGLGLRLIYFSYDVKMKEKGDIPEGYSVSREKKERFSLILESASTNQTSMYLCASSSPTDRDHQPQHFGDGTRLSIL.

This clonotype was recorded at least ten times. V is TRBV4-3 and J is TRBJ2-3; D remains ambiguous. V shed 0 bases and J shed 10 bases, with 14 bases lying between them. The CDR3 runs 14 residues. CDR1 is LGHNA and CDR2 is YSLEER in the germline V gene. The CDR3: CASSQDSGLTPQYF. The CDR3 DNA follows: TGCGCCAGCAGCCAAGATTCGGGCCTTACTCCGCAGTATTTT.

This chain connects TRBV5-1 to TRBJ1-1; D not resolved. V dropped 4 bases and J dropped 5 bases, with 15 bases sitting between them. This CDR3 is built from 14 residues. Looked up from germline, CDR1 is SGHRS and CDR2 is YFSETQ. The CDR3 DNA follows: TGCGCCAGCAGCCTGGGTATGTTCAGGACTGAAGCTTTCTTT. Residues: CASSLGMFRTEAFF.

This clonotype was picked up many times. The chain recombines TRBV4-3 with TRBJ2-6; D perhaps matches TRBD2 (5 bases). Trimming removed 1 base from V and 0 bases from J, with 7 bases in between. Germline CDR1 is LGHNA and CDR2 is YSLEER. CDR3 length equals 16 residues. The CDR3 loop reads CASSQVGASGANVLTF. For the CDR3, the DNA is TGCGCCAGCAGCCAAGTGGGAGCCTCTGGGGCCAACGTCCTGACTTTC.

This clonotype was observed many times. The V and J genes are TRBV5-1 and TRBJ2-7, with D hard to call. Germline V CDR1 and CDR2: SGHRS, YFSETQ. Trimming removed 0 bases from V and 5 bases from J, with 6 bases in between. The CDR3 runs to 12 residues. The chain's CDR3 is CASSLGRNEQYF. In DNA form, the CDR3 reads TGCGCCAGCAGCTTGGGGCGGAACGAGCAGTACTTC. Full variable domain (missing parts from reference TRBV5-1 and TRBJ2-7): KAGVTQTPRYLIKTRGQQVTLSCSPISGHRSVSWYQQTPGQGLQFLFEYFSETQRNKGNFPGRFSGRQFSNSRSEMNVSTLELGDSALYLCASSLGRNEQYFGPGTRLTVT.

In DNA form, the CDR3 reads TGTGCCAGCAGCCCCTCTAGCGGGGGGGCCGGGGAGCAGTTCTTC. This encodes CASSPSSGGAGEQFF. The V and J genes are TRBV11-2 and TRBJ2-1; TRBD2 matches at 12 bases. The CDR3 spans 15 residues. Germline CDR1 reads SGHAT; CDR2 reads FQNNGV. The J segment lost 10 bases and the V segment lost 5 bases, leaving 9 bases of the junction unmatched.

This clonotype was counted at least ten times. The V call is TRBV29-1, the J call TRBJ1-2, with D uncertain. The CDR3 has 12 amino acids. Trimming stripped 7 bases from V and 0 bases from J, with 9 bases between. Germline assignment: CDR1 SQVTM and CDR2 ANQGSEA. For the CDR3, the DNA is TGCAGCGCTGGGTCGGCTAACTATGGCTACACCTTC. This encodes CSAGSANYGYTF.

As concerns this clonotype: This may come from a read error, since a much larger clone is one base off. The CDR3 loop reads CASRAGQGAVGYTF. CDR3 DNA sequence: TGTGCCAGCAGAGCGGGACAGGGGGCGGTGGGCTACACCTTC. The chain joins TRBV12-3 or TRBV12-4 to TRBJ1-2; 12 positions match TRBD1. The J segment lost 8 bases and the V segment lost 6 bases, leaving 7 bases of the junction unmatched. The CDR3 extends over 14 amino acids.

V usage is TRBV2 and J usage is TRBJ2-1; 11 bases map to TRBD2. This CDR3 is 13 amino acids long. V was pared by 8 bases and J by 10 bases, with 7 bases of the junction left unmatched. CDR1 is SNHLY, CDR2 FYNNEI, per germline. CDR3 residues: CASLLAGVGEQFF. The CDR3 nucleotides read TGTGCCAGCCTACTAGCGGGAGTCGGGGAGCAGTTCTTC.

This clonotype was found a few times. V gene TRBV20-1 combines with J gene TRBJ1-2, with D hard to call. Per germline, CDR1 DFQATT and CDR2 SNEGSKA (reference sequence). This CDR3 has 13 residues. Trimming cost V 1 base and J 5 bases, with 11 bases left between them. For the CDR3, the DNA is TGCAGTGCTAGAGTAGGGCCGGCGTATGGCTACACCTTC. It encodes CSARVGPAYGYTF.